Shown below are 26 T cell receptor beta chains from a single sample sequenced in a study of monozygotic twins with inflammatory bowel disease. TCRdb reprocessed the 5' RACE reads, with one entry per CDR3 protein and no DNA. The table gives approximately 330,000 distinct CDR3 sequences; the top ten clones make up around 2% of it. Sequencing was performed on blood. The receptor set was obtained from a human donor with ulcerative colitis or Crohn's disease, or a healthy co-twin of an affected twin (not recorded which).

The chain links TRBV25-1 to TRBJ2-2. The CDR3 has 14 residues. Germline V CDR1 and CDR2: MGHDK, SYGVNS. CDR3 protein: CASNGFPNTGELFF.

The chain is built from TRBV11-2 and TRBJ1-1. The CDR3 sequence is 13 residues long. Germline CDR1 SGHAT, CDR2 FQNNGV. Here the CDR3 reads CASSSYTNTEAFF.

The chain recombines TRBV7-6 with TRBJ1-6; the TRBD1 assignment by TCRdb is unverifiable without DNA. The germline V gene encodes CDR1 SGHVS and CDR2 FNYEAQ. The CDR3 runs 14 residues. CDR3 region: CASSLERDNSPLHF.

The rearrangement links TRBV11-2 to TRBJ1-2. This CDR3 spans 13 amino acids. CDR1 is SGHAT, CDR2 FQNNGV, per germline. The CDR3 sequence: CASSLDLGNGYTF.

The chain combines TRBV20-1 with TRBJ1-1; TCRdb's D gene call, TRBD1, goes unchecked for lack of DNA. This CDR3 has 14 residues. The germline gives CDR1 DFQATT, CDR2 SNEGSKA (reference sequence). The CDR3 protein is CSARPGSVDTEAFF.

The chain's CDR3 is CTSSFGTGTNEQFF. This chain uses TRBV27 with TRBJ2-1; TCRdb indicates TRBD1, and absent DNA this call remains unverified. Germline loops: CDR1 MNHEY, CDR2 SMNVEV (reference sequence). This CDR3 spans 14 amino acids.

J is TRBJ1-2 and V is TRBV5-1; the D gene TCRdb calls, TRBD1, cannot be checked with no DNA. This CDR3 is built from 16 residues. CDR1 and CDR2 from the germline V gene are SGHRS and YFSETQ. CDR3 in amino acids: CASSRRSGQANYGYTF.

The chain uses TRBV20-1 and TRBJ2-5; the TCRdb call, TRBD2, lacks DNA for checking. The CDR3 runs to 14 residues. Germline values: CDR1 DFQATT, CDR2 SNEGSKA (reference sequence). CDR3 protein: CSAIEGAIQETQYF.

The CDR3 loop reads CSAGPRHGYTF. This chain links TRBV20-1 with TRBJ1-2. Germline V gene lookup returns CDR1 DFQATT and CDR2 SNEGSKA (reference sequence). The CDR3 sequence is 11 residues long.

The chain carries TRBV5-1 and TRBJ2-1; TCRdb's D gene call, TRBD1, goes unchecked for lack of DNA. CDR3 length equals 15 residues. CDR1 is SGHRS, CDR2 YFSETQ, per germline. The chain's CDR3 is CASSSQGAPYNEQFF.

This CDR3 reads CASSQDRGGNEQFF. The V call is TRBV4-1, the J call TRBJ2-1; TCRdb's D call, TRBD2, is unchecked because there is no DNA. Looked up from germline, CDR1 is MGHRA and CDR2 is YSYEKL. The CDR3 is 14 residues long.

J is TRBJ2-7 and V is TRBV7-6; TCRdb proposes TRBD1, but this gene call is untestable without DNA. The V gene's germline CDR1 is SGHVS and CDR2 FNYEAQ. CDR3 size: 19 residues. The CDR3 loop is CASSFQSRDRGPRGSEQYF.

The chain uses TRBV20-1 and TRBJ2-1. Germline CDR1 and CDR2: DFQATT and SNEGSKA (reference sequence). This CDR3 comprises 12 residues. This CDR3 is CSARGSYNEQFF.

The J gene is TRBJ2-7, the V gene TRBV20-1; lacking DNA, the TRBD1 call made by TCRdb goes unchecked. Germline assignment: CDR1 DFQATT and CDR2 SNEGSKA (reference sequence). CDR3 length: 17 amino acids. The CDR3: CSARGPGGDSLSYEQYF.

V usage is TRBV2 and J usage is TRBJ2-5; TCRdb reports TRBD1, a call that lacks DNA to check it against. The CDR3 contains 11 residues. Germline values: CDR1 SNHLY, CDR2 FYNNEI. The CDR3 loop reads CASRTPETQYF.

This rearrangement joins TRBV12-3 or TRBV12-4 to TRBJ2-1; TCRdb returns TRBD2, unconfirmable since there is no DNA. The CDR3 contains 16 residues. The CDR3 is CASSVGTSLFTNEQFF.

The rearrangement joins TRBV5-1 to TRBJ2-1; TCRdb names TRBD1, which stays unverified in the absence of DNA. The germline CDR1 and CDR2 sequences are SGHRS and YFSETQ. The length of the CDR3 is 14 residues. CDR3 sequence: CASSLDGGRSEQFF.

The chain uses TRBV20-1 and TRBJ2-7. This CDR3 is 11 amino acids long. The germline gives CDR1 DFQATT, CDR2 SNEGSKA (reference sequence). The CDR3 loop is CSTGTSYEQYF.

Here the CDR3 reads CASSTPGTSGGASDTQYF. The chain recombines TRBV12-3 or TRBV12-4 with TRBJ2-3; TCRdb calls TRBD2, which cannot be checked without DNA. The CDR3 is 18 amino acids.

The rearrangement links TRBV10-1 to TRBJ1-5. This CDR3 is 12 amino acids long. Germline CDR1 and CDR2: WNHNN and SYGVQD (reference sequence). The CDR3 spells CASSESFQPQHF.

The rearrangement links TRBV3-1 to TRBJ1-6; TCRdb lists TRBD1, though no DNA is available to test this call. This CDR3 region has 12 residues. Germline V gene lookup returns CDR1 LGHDT and CDR2 YNNKEL (reference sequence). CDR3 residues: CASRDDRDPLHF.

V gene TRBV27 combines with J gene TRBJ1-5; TCRdb picks TRBD1, but there is no DNA to check that call. Germline V gene sequence: CDR1 MNHEY, CDR2 SMNVEV (reference sequence). This CDR3 is built from 13 residues. The CDR3 spells CATRGNSNQPQHF.

The CDR3 is CASSMGQGYTDTQYF. The rearrangement uses TRBV2 and TRBJ2-3; no DNA is available, so the TRBD1 call from TCRdb remains unchecked. Germline CDR1 is SNHLY and CDR2 is FYNNEI. The CDR3 totals 15 residues.

The rearrangement uses TRBV30 and TRBJ2-5; the D gene TCRdb calls, TRBD2, cannot be checked with no DNA. The germline CDR1 and CDR2 sequences are GTSNPN and SVGIG (reference sequence). The CDR3 spans 16 residues. This CDR3 reads CAWSVLGGRNQETQYF.

This chain joins TRBV4-1 and TRBJ2-6; TCRdb picks TRBD1, but there is no DNA to check that call. This CDR3 is 18 amino acids long. Germline V gene data show CDR1 as MGHRA and CDR2 as YSYEKL. The CDR3 loop is CASSQMTGGASGANVLTF.

The chain has TRBV24-1 and TRBJ2-1. Germline values: CDR1 KGHDR, CDR2 SFDVKD. The CDR3 sequence is 16 residues long. CDR3 loop: CATSDSPESSYNEQFF.